This entry lists 23 T cell receptor beta chains sequenced from one sample in a study of T cells in Graves' hyperthyroidism and ophthalmopathy. RNA transcripts provided the source from which TCR beta CDR3 regions were amplified. A set of HTBI primers served as the primers for a first-round RT-PCR of the TCR CDR3. TCRdb recomputed calls from the multiplex PCR reads with MiXCR, one row per CDR3 protein. Counted here are around 660,000 distinct CDR3 sequences, 45% occurring once; the ten biggest clones make up 7% to 7.5%. Sequences were obtained from peripheral blood or thyroid tissue (not recorded which). These receptors all stem from an adult man with Graves' disease, either hyperthyroidism or ophthalmopathy (not recorded which).

This clonotype was observed many times. The V gene is TRBV7-8, the J gene TRBJ2-7; 12 positions agree with TRBD2. The J segment lost 6 bases and the V segment lost 1 base, leaving 1 base of the junction unmatched. The CDR3 extends over 14 amino acids. CDR1 and CDR2 from the germline V gene are SGHVS and FQNEAQ. CDR3 residues: CASSLGTSGTEQYF. The DNA of the CDR3 is TGTGCCAGCAGCTTAGGGACTAGCGGGACCGAGCAGTACTTC. The variable domain in full, completed from reference TRBV7-8 and TRBJ2-7, reads GAGVSQSPRYKVAKRGQDVALRCDPISGHVSLFWYQQALGQGPEFLTYFQNEAQLDKSGLPSDRFFAERPEGSVSTLKIQRTQQEDSAVYLCASSLGTSGTEQYFGPGTRLTVT.

This clonotype was seen only a few times. This chain connects TRBV20-1 to TRBJ2-7, with 8 bases identical to TRBD2. The CDR3 runs to 14 residues. Trimming cost V 2 bases and J 4 bases; bases outside gene matches: 7. Germline CDR1 is DFQATT and CDR2 is SNEGSKA (reference sequence). The CDR3 nucleotides read TGCAGTGCTAGAACCGGACTAGCAGGATACGAGCAGTACTTC. Translation: CSARTGLAGYEQYF.

The chain has TRBV9 and TRBJ1-5; the match to TRBD1 covers 7 bases. Germline CDR1 and CDR2: SGDLS and YYNGEE. The CDR3 runs 16 residues. Unmatched junction bases numbered 8, after V lost 3 bases and J lost 2 bases. The CDR3 protein is CASSDAPGTGNQPQHF. DNA of the CDR3: TGTGCCAGCAGCGACGCACCAGGGACAGGCAATCAGCCCCAGCATTTT.

The table lists this clonotype with a count of one. The CDR3, as DNA: TGTGCCATCAGTTTCGGACAGGGGGCAGGCAATCAGCCCCAGCATTTT. Translation gives CAISFGQGAGNQPQHF. The rearrangement uses TRBV10-3 and TRBJ1-5; 11 bases line up with TRBD1. The CDR3 extends over 16 amino acids. With 5 bases clipped from V and 2 bases from J, the junction kept 5 bases outside the gene matches. Looked up from germline, CDR1 is ENHRY and CDR2 is SYGVKD.

The V call is TRBV7-9, the J call TRBJ1-1; 7 bases are a match to TRBD1. V dropped 5 bases and J dropped 7; count of bases not matched to a gene: 13. The CDR3 sequence is 15 residues long. CDR1 is SEHNR, CDR2 FQNEAQ, per germline (reference sequence). CDR3 DNA sequence: TGTGCCAGCAGCCGTGACAGGGAGACAACTAATGAAGCTTTCTTT. Protein product: CASSRDRETTNEAFF.

This clonotype was recorded many times. The V gene is TRBV10-3, the J gene TRBJ1-2; the D gene is possibly TRBD1 (5 bases). The CDR3 covers 15 residues. Per germline, CDR1 ENHRY and CDR2 SYGVKD. With 3 bases removed from V and 2 bases from J, the gap between germline ends came to 13 bases. The CDR3 coding sequence is TGTGCCATCAGTGACGTCGACAGTATGAACTATGGCTACACCTTC. Translated: CAISDVDSMNYGYTF.

The chain uses TRBV12-3 or TRBV12-4 and TRBJ2-5; 12 bases are a match to TRBD2. This CDR3 spans 15 amino acids. J gave up 4 bases and V 6 bases, and 6 bases lay outside the gene matches. The CDR3 DNA is TGTGCCAGCAGCCCTAGCGGGAGGGAAGGAGAGACCCAGTACTTC. Translation: CASSPSGREGETQYF.

This clonotype was seen a handful of times. The V gene is TRBV6-6, the J gene TRBJ1-1; tentative D call: TRBD1 (6 bases). This CDR3 has 14 amino acids. Germline CDR1 MNHNY, CDR2 SVGAGI (reference sequence). Trimming removed 1 base at V and 4 bases at J, with 10 bases between. CDR3 nucleotides: TGTGCCAGCAGTTACTACAGGGATGGCACTGAAGCTTTCTTT. This codes for CASSYYRDGTEAFF.

This chain links TRBV25-1 with TRBJ1-5; 9 positions agree with TRBD1. V shed 8 bases, J shed 3 bases, and the junction held 5 bases outside the gene matches. Germline CDR1 reads MGHDK; CDR2 reads SYGVNS. The CDR3 is 14 amino acids. The CDR3 nucleotides are TGTGCCAGCGCGGACAGGGGCAACAATCAGCCCCAGCATTTT. Its translation: CASADRGNNQPQHF.

This clonotype was picked up many times. V usage is TRBV7-9 and J usage is TRBJ1-1; D is ambiguous. Germline CDR1 reads SEHNR; CDR2 reads FQNEAQ (reference sequence). The CDR3 consists of 14 residues. The V and J ends lost 5 bases and 1 base respectively, with 11 bases between them. CDR3 sequence (DNA): TGTGCCAGCAGCCCCGATTTGTGGAACACTGAAGCTTTCTTT. It is translated as CASSPDLWNTEAFF.

This clonotype was observed many times. V gene TRBV10-3 combines with J gene TRBJ2-7; 7 bases align to TRBD1. CDR1 is ENHRY, CDR2 SYGVKD, per germline. V trimming: 6 bases; J trimming: 6 bases; junction bases outside the gene matches: 5. The CDR3 consists of 12 residues. CDR3 loop: CAIRGTVAEQYF. The CDR3 DNA is TGTGCCATCAGAGGGACAGTCGCCGAGCAGTACTTC.

The chain uses TRBV2 and TRBJ1-1; TRBD1 might be the D (5 bases). The CDR3 is 16 residues long. V was trimmed by 0 bases and J by 4 bases, leaving 15 bases between them. CDR1 is SNHLY, CDR2 FYNNEI, per germline. CDR3 region: CASSEARGKRGTEAFF. The CDR3 DNA reads as TGTGCCAGCAGTGAAGCTCGGGGCAAACGGGGCACTGAAGCTTTCTTT. Supplemented by reference TRBV2 and TRBJ1-1, the full variable domain reads EPEVTQTPSHQVTQMGQEVILRCVPISNHLYFYWYRQILGQKVEFLVSFYNNEISEKSEIFDDQFSVERPDGSNFTLKIRSTKLEDSAMYFCASSEARGKRGTEAFFGQGTRLTVV.

This clonotype was observed many times. V and J are TRBV29-1 and TRBJ1-2; D is ambiguous. CDR1 is SQVTM, CDR2 ANQGSEA, per germline. Trimming shortened V by 7 bases and J by 8 bases, and 20 bases separated the two germline ends. The CDR3 consists of 13 residues. CDR3 sequence: CSADTSGLGGYTF. CDR3 DNA sequence: TGCAGCGCTGACACCTCGGGCTTGGGAGGCTACACCTTC.

This clonotype was detected many times. This chain uses TRBV2 with TRBJ1-2; D is undetermined. V gave up 4 bases and J gave up 2 bases, with 8 bases separating them. In germline, CDR1 is SNHLY, CDR2 FYNNEI. This CDR3 comprises 13 residues. CDR3 sequence (DNA): TGTGCCAGCAGTGTTAAGCTAAACTATGGCTACACCTTC. Translating it yields CASSVKLNYGYTF.

This sequence joins TRBV5-4 and TRBJ1-2; D may be TRBD1 (5 bases). Germline CDR1 and CDR2: SGHNT and YYREEE (reference sequence). This CDR3 spans 15 amino acids. Trimming shortened V by 4 bases and J by 0 bases, and 13 bases separated the two germline ends. The CDR3 DNA sequence: TGTGCCAGCAGCCGGGACGGACCAGCTAACTATGGCTACACCTTC. It is translated as CASSRDGPANYGYTF.

This clonotype was found a few times. The V and J genes are TRBV12-3 or TRBV12-4 and TRBJ2-7; D not certain. V lost 1 base and J lost 0, with 10 bases in between. The CDR3 is made up of 15 amino acids. As DNA, the CDR3 is TGTGCCAGCAGTTTAGTGGGCGGTGACTCCTACGAGCAGTACTTC. Translation gives CASSLVGGDSYEQYF.

This clonotype was counted a single time. The CDR3 here is CASSHSGLDGYTF. CDR3 coding DNA: TGTGCCAGCAGTCACTCGGGGCTTGATGGCTACACCTTC. The rearrangement joins TRBV14 to TRBJ1-2, with a weak D call TRBD1 (5 bases). Germline V gene sequence: CDR1 SGHDN, CDR2 FVKESK. The CDR3 spans 13 residues. Trimming removed 6 bases at V and 6 bases at J, with 14 bases between.

The V call is TRBV24-1, the J call TRBJ1-2; the match to TRBD1 covers 9 bases. The trim removed 5 bases at V and 7 bases at J, leaving 7 bases unmatched. This CDR3 is 14 amino acids long. The germline CDR1 and CDR2 sequences are KGHDR and SFDVKD. CDR3 sequence: CATSAPGQGSGYTF. DNA for the CDR3: TGTGCCACCAGTGCCCCGGGACAGGGCAGTGGCTACACCTTC.

The chain recombines TRBV2 with TRBJ2-1, with 9 nucleotides matching TRBD2. The germline V gene encodes CDR1 SNHLY and CDR2 FYNNEI. J lost 8 bases, V lost 4 bases, and 9 bases had no gene match. The CDR3 is 15 amino acids. CDR3 nucleotide sequence: TGTGCCAGCAGTGCCCAGACTAGCGGCTTCCATGAGCAGTTCTTC. This translates into CASSAQTSGFHEQFF. Filled out from reference TRBV2 and TRBJ2-1, the complete variable domain reads EPEVTQTPSHQVTQMGQEVILRCVPISNHLYFYWYRQILGQKVEFLVSFYNNEISEKSEIFDDQFSVERPDGSNFTLKIRSTKLEDSAMYFCASSAQTSGFHEQFFGPGTRLTVL.

The chain combines TRBV6-1 with TRBJ2-5; 8 nucleotides match TRBD2. CDR1 MNHNS and CDR2 SASEGT come from the germline V gene. With V trimmed by 6 bases and J by 7 bases, 7 bases remained unmatched. CDR3 length: 13 amino acids. CDR3 sequence (DNA): TGTGCCAGCAGACCGACTAGCGCAGGGACCCAGTACTTC. This encodes CASRPTSAGTQYF.

The rearrangement links TRBV7-4 to TRBJ1-1, with TRBD1 as a possible D gene (5 bases). The CDR3 spans 14 residues. Trimming pared 1 base from V and 4 bases from J, leaving 10 bases between. In germline, CDR1 is SGHVT, CDR2 SQSDAQ. CDR3 region: CASSLELGVTEAFF. DNA of the CDR3: TGTGCCAGCAGCTTAGAGCTAGGGGTCACTGAAGCTTTCTTT. Based on the CDR3 plus reference TRBV7-4 and TRBJ1-1, the full variable domain is GAGVSQSPRYKVAKRGRDVALRCDSISGHVTLYWYRQTLGQGSEVLTYSQSDAQRDKSGRPSGRFSAERPERSVSTLKIQRTEQGDSAVYLCASSLELGVTEAFFGQGTRLTVV.

This clonotype has at least ten counts. The chain combines TRBV10-2 with TRBJ2-7; 7 nucleotides match TRBD1. With 4 bases clipped from V and 7 bases from J, the junction kept 10 bases outside the gene matches. This CDR3 comprises 14 residues. CDR1 and CDR2 from the germline V gene are WSHSY and SAAADI. The chain's CDR3 is CASSALTGKGEQYF. For the CDR3, the DNA is TGCGCCAGCAGTGCCCTGACAGGGAAGGGGGAGCAGTACTTC.

This clonotype has at least ten counts. V is TRBV5-1 and J is TRBJ1-3; no clear D. This CDR3 comprises 15 residues. The V gene's germline CDR1 is SGHRS and CDR2 YFSETQ. Trimming pared 2 bases from V and 0 bases from J, leaving 9 bases between. For the CDR3, the DNA is TGCGCCAGCAGCTTTGACCTGAGCTCTGGAAACACCATATATTTT. Translation gives CASSFDLSSGNTIYF.